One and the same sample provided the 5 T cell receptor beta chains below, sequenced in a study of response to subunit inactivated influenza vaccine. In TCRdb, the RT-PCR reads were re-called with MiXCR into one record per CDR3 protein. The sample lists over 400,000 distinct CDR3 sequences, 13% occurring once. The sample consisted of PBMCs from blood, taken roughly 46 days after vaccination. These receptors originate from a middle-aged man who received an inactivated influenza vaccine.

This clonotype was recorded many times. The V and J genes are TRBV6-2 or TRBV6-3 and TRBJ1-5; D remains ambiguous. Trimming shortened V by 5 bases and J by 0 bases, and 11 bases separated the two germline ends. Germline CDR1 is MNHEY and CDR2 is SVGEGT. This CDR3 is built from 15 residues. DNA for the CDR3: TGTGCCAGCAGTCGGACCTCCTATAGCAATCAGCCCCAGCATTTT. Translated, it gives CASSRTSYSNQPQHF.

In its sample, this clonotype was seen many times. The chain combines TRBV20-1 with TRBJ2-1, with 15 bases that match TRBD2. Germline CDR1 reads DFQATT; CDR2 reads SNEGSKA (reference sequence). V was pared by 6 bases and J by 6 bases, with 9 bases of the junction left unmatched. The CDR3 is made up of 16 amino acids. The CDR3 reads CSADGLAGGPRNEQFF. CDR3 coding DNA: TGCAGTGCCGACGGACTAGCGGGGGGGCCACGCAATGAGCAGTTCTTC.

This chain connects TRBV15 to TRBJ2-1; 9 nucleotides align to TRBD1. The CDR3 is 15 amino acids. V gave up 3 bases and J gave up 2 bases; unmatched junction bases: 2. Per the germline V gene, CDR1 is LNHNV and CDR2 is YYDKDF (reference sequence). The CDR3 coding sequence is TGTGCCACCAGCAGGGACAGGGGACCCTACAATGAGCAGTTCTTC. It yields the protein CATSRDRGPYNEQFF. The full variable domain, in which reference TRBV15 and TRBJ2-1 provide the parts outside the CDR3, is DAMVIQNPRYQVTQFGKPVTLSCSQTLNHNVMYWYQQKSSQAPKLLFHYYDKDFNNEADTPDNFQSRRPNTSFCFLDIRSPGLGDTAMYLCATSRDRGPYNEQFFGPGTRLTVL.

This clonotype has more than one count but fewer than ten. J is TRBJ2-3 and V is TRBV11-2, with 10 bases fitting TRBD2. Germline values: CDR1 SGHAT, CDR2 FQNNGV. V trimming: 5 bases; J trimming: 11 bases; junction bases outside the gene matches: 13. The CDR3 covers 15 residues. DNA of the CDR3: TGTGCCAGCAGCCCAAAAAATCAACTAGCGGGGAAGCAGTATTTT. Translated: CASSPKNQLAGKQYF.

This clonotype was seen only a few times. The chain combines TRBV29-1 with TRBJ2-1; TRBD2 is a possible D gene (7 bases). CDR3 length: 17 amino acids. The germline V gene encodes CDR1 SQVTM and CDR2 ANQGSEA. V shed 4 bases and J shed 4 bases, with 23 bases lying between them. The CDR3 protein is CSVGKREGGSSYNEQFF. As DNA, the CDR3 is TGCAGCGTTGGAAAGAGGGAGGGGGGCTCGTCTTACAATGAGCAGTTCTTC.